A single sample is the source of the 24 T cell receptor beta chains below, sequenced in a study of technical replicates of blood from a handful of donors (dated by TCRdb to the late 2010s). The protocol used for the library was the immunoSEQ multiplex PCR assay. Entries here come from immuneACCESS through TCRdb and include only in-frame sequences with V and J called. Some clones fail to appear in such tables; in the studies checked, an unresolved V gene covers under half of the shortfall, and the cause of the remainder is unknown. Counted in this sample were 70,000 to 90,000 clones; around 94% of them appeared once. Of the sample, 0.3% to 0.45% is held by the ten largest clones. The sequencing input was T cells isolated from PBMCs. All receptors derive from a human donor in good health.

The chain employs TRBV28 and TRBJ2-3, with 10 bases aligning to TRBD2. CDR1 is MDHEN and CDR2 is SYDVKM in the germline V gene. CDR3 length: 15 residues. The ends lost 5 bases at V and 1 base at J; junction bases unmatched: 3. This CDR3 reads CASSGSGRGTDTQYF. Here the CDR3 DNA reads TGTGCCAGCAGTGGCAGCGGGAGGGGCACAGATACGCAGTATTTT.

V usage is TRBV7-2 and J usage is TRBJ1-4; D is possibly TRBD1 (6 bases). V lost 5 bases to trimming and J lost 2 bases, with 12 bases between them. The CDR3 contains 15 residues. CDR1 and CDR2 from the germline V gene are SGHTA and FQGNSA. In nucleotides, the CDR3 is TGTGCCAGCAGCCTCAGGGGAGGGACTAATGAAAAACTGTTTTTT. This encodes CASSLRGGTNEKLFF.

The rearrangement links TRBV19 to TRBJ2-1; D not certain. Trimming took off 0 bases at V and 1 base at J, with 7 bases between the two ends. Germline V gene data show CDR1 as LNHDA and CDR2 as SQIVND (reference sequence). CDR3 length equals 15 residues. The CDR3 spells CASSIDLSSYNEQFF. In nucleotides, the CDR3 is TGTGCCAGTAGTATAGATCTGAGTTCCTACAATGAGCAGTTCTTC.

The J gene is TRBJ2-1, the V gene TRBV19, with D possibly TRBD1 on 5 matching bases. V was trimmed by 6 bases and J by 8 bases, leaving 11 bases between them. This CDR3 comprises 12 residues. CDR1 is LNHDA, CDR2 SQIVND, per germline (reference sequence). The CDR3: CASSQGFYEQFF. The CDR3 bases are TGTGCCAGTAGCCAGGGTTTCTATGAGCAGTTCTTC.

Here the CDR3 reads CASSQGLEVLVAFF. In DNA, the CDR3 is TGTGCCAGCAGCCAAGGGCTAGAAGTGTTGGTAGCTTTCTTT. The chain is built from TRBV4-2 and TRBJ1-1; D unresolved. Germline V gene sequence: CDR1 LGHNA, CDR2 YNFKEQ. The CDR3 spans 14 residues. Between the trimmed V and J ends, which lost 1 base and 10 bases, there was a span of 16 bases.

The chain joins TRBV11-3 to TRBJ2-7, with unresolved D. The germline V gene encodes CDR1 SGHNT and CDR2 YENEEA. The CDR3 length is 13 residues. The ends were cut back, 0 bases at V and 3 bases at J, with 6 bases in the middle. The CDR3 bases are TGTGCCAGCAGCTTAGAACTTTTCTACGAGCAGTACTTC. The encoded protein is CASSLELFYEQYF.

This rearrangement joins TRBV28 to TRBJ2-3, with 10 bases aligning to TRBD2. CDR3 size: 18 residues. CDR1 is MDHEN and CDR2 is SYDVKM in the germline V gene. Trimming cost V 6 bases and J 3 bases; bases outside gene matches: 15. Written as DNA, the CDR3 is TGTGCCAGCAGCCCGGGGACTAGCGCACTCGGACTAACAGATACGCAGTATTTT. As protein: CASSPGTSALGLTDTQYF.

The V and J genes are TRBV11-2 and TRBJ1-1; D possibly corresponds to TRBD1 (5 bases). The V gene lost 4 bases and the J gene lost 4 bases, with 13 bases spanning the gap. The length of the CDR3 is 14 residues. Germline loops: CDR1 SGHAT, CDR2 FQNNGV. In DNA, the CDR3 is TGTGCCAGCAGCTCCACAGGTAGCGGCACTGAAGCTTTCTTT. As protein: CASSSTGSGTEAFF.

The chain couples TRBV19 to TRBJ2-1, with D perhaps matching TRBD1 (5 bases). Trimming cost V 3 bases and J 0 bases, with 9 bases left between them. Germline CDR1 is LNHDA and CDR2 is SQIVND (reference sequence). The CDR3 sequence is 15 residues long. The CDR3, as DNA: TGTGCCAGTAGTATTCAGGGTTACTCCTACAATGAGCAGTTCTTC. Translated: CASSIQGYSYNEQFF.

The rearrangement links TRBV4-1 to TRBJ2-7, with TRBD2 identical over 7 bases. The CDR3 spans 15 residues. V shed 1 base and J 3 bases; nucleotides not matched to a gene: 6. Looked up from germline, CDR1 is MGHRA and CDR2 is YSYEKL. CDR3 amino acids: CASSQASGKHYEQYF. In DNA, the CDR3 is TGCGCCAGCAGCCAAGCAAGCGGGAAACACTACGAGCAGTACTTC.

This chain connects TRBV6-5 to TRBJ2-7; TRBD2 agrees at 8 bases. Germline values: CDR1 MNHEY, CDR2 SVGAGI. J lost 0 bases, V lost 5 bases, and 6 bases had no gene match. CDR3 length equals 15 residues. The CDR3 loop reads CASSPGLEGSYEQYF. The CDR3 DNA reads TGTGCCAGCAGTCCGGGACTAGAAGGCTCCTACGAGCAGTACTTC.

The V call is TRBV7-2, the J call TRBJ2-1; 9 bases fit TRBD2. Per germline, CDR1 SGHTA and CDR2 FQGNSA. The CDR3 has 19 residues. The trim removed 8 bases at V and 7 bases at J, leaving 24 bases unmatched. CDR3 sequence: CASRPRGALYLAGRNEQFF. In nucleotides, the CDR3 is TGTGCCAGCCGCCCGAGGGGCGCTTTATATCTAGCGGGAAGGAATGAGCAGTTCTTC.

Only one count was recorded for this clone. The chain employs TRBV7-2 and TRBJ2-1; D uncertain. Per the germline V gene, CDR1 is SGHTA and CDR2 is FQGNSA. Trimming removed 5 bases from V and 11 bases from J, with 10 bases in between. CDR3 size: 11 residues. Here the CDR3 DNA reads TGTGCCAGCAGCACGACTCCACAGCAGTTCTTC. Residues: CASSTTPQQFF.

The chain joins TRBV7-8 to TRBJ1-2; D call uncertain. The CDR3 loop spans 14 amino acids. V lost 3 bases to trimming and J lost 6 bases, with 14 bases between them. Germline CDR1 is SGHVS and CDR2 is FQNEAQ. The CDR3 sequence is CASSFGSLGDGYTF. CDR3 bases: TGTGCCAGCAGCTTTGGGTCCCTGGGAGATGGCTACACCTTC. Complete variable domain (other parts from reference TRBV7-8 and TRBJ1-2): GAGVSQSPRYKVAKRGQDVALRCDPISGHVSLFWYQQALGQGPEFLTYFQNEAQLDKSGLPSDRFFAERPEGSVSTLKIQRTQQEDSAVYLCASSFGSLGDGYTFGSGTRLTVV.

V gene TRBV2 combines with J gene TRBJ1-3; D gene unclear. Trimming stripped 1 base from V and 2 bases from J, with 9 bases between. CDR3 length: 15 residues. Germline assignment: CDR1 SNHLY and CDR2 FYNNEI. CDR3 residues: CASSEGLGAGNTIYF. The CDR3 DNA is TGTGCCAGCAGTGAAGGCCTAGGTGCTGGAAACACCATATATTTT.

The DNA for the CDR3 is TGTGCCAGCAGTGTCGACAGGGAGGATGGCTACACCTTC. Its translation: CASSVDREDGYTF. The J gene is TRBJ1-2, the V gene TRBV28; TRBD1 matches at 7 bases. The J segment lost 6 bases and the V segment lost 5 bases, leaving 6 bases of the junction unmatched. The CDR3 is made up of 13 amino acids. Germline V lookup: CDR1 MDHEN, CDR2 SYDVKM.

The chain links TRBV13 to TRBJ1-2, with 7 bases aligning to TRBD1. After removal of 5 bases from V and 8 bases from J, the junction contained 14 bases not matched to a gene. The CDR3 is made up of 15 amino acids. From germline, CDR1 is PRHDT and CDR2 FYEKMQ (reference sequence). CDR3 region: CASSQQGTRLGGYTF. Here the CDR3 DNA reads TGTGCCAGCAGCCAACAGGGGACGCGGCTGGGGGGCTACACCTTC.

The chain links TRBV7-9 to TRBJ1-3, with D perhaps TRBD1 (6 bases). CDR3 size: 14 residues. Looked up from germline, CDR1 is SEHNR and CDR2 is FQNEAQ (reference sequence). Trimming removed 5 bases at V and 2 bases at J, with 10 bases between. The CDR3 bases are TGTGCCAGCAGCATACAGGGTACTGGAAACACCATATATTTT. It is translated as CASSIQGTGNTIYF.

The gene calls are TRBV21-1 and TRBJ1-5; TRBD1 reflects the table's D call only, with no check against the DNA. TRBV21-1 is a pseudogene segment. This CDR3 region has 15 residues. CDR3 coding DNA: TGTGCCAGTATCAAGGGGGAAAATAGCAATCAGCCCCAGCATTTT. Translation gives CASIKGENSNQPQHF.

CDR3 region: CASFRQFHSNQPQHF. The CDR3 DNA reads as TGTGCCAGTTTTAGACAGTTCCATAGCAATCAGCCCCAGCATTTT. The rearrangement links TRBV9 to TRBJ1-5; a weak D match, TRBD1 (5 bases). CDR3 length: 15 amino acids. Germline V gives CDR1 SGDLS, CDR2 YYNGEE. Trimming left V 8 bases short and J 0 bases short, with 15 bases between.

The V call is TRBV5-4, the J call TRBJ1-1, with D tentatively TRBD1 (5 bases). The CDR3 totals 14 residues. Germline-derived CDR1 and CDR2 are SGHNT and YYREEE (reference sequence). V dropped 3 bases and J dropped 1 base, with 10 bases sitting between them. In DNA form, the CDR3 reads TGTGCCAGCAGCTCGGGACTGGGGAACACTGAAGCTTTCTTT. This gives the protein CASSSGLGNTEAFF.

This clone was observed a single time. V is TRBV19 and J is TRBJ2-3, with 9 nucleotides matching TRBD2. With V trimmed by 8 bases and J by 1 base, 7 bases remained unmatched. The CDR3 runs to 15 residues. CDR1 LNHDA and CDR2 SQIVND come from the germline V gene (reference sequence). The CDR3 reads CASSGLAYGTDTQYF. The DNA of the CDR3 is TGTGCCAGTTCGGGACTAGCCTATGGCACAGATACGCAGTATTTT.

This sequence joins TRBV5-6 and TRBJ2-1; D remains unclear. V lost 1 base and J lost 2, with 7 bases in between. Germline loops: CDR1 SGHDT, CDR2 YYEEEE. This CDR3 contains 14 residues. This CDR3 is CASSLRGAYNEQFF. The CDR3, as DNA: TGTGCCAGCAGCTTGAGAGGAGCCTACAATGAGCAGTTCTTC.

This clone was detected a few times. This rearrangement joins TRBV29-1 to TRBJ1-1; TRBD1 might be the D (6 bases). From germline, CDR1 is SQVTM and CDR2 ANQGSEA. Trimming cost V 8 bases and J 0 bases, with 13 bases left between them. This CDR3 contains 13 residues. Here the CDR3 reads CSTRQAMNTEAFF. CDR3 sequence (DNA): TGCAGCACCCGACAGGCCATGAACACTGAAGCTTTCTTT. The whole variable domain, filled in from reference TRBV29-1 and TRBJ1-1, reads SAVISQKPSRDICQRGTSLTIQCQVDSQVTMMFWYRQQPGQSLTLIATANQGSEATYESGFVIDKFPISRPNLTFSTLTVSNMSPEDSSIYLCSTRQAMNTEAFFGQGTRLTVV.